A single T cell receptor beta chain is shown here with its context. The table lists this clonotype with a few counts. Its target antigen remains unknown. The record has no base qualities; no much larger clone is one base away. The data originate from a study of T cells after yellow fever vaccination (dated by TCRdb to between 2018 and 2020). Notes on the research overall: Libraries from fractions with low cell numbers were prepared with the SMART-Seq v4 Ultra Low Input RNA kit. To track T-cell clones before and after primary and booster YFV17D yellow fever vaccination, bulk TCR alpha and beta repertoires were sequenced longitudinally. Two healthy male donors, one aged 18 to 30 and one aged 30 to 40 years, were included in the cohort. Blood was drawn at multiple timepoints before and after primary and secondary immunization, with bulk PBMC replicates and cell subsets isolated.

Explained via the paper, the treatment or condition label denotes: live attenuated yellow fever vaccine strain. Two biological replicates of bulk PBMCs were collected at each blood-draw timepoint. A standard Ficoll-Paque protocol was used to isolate PBMCs from peripheral blood. RNA was extracted with TriZol from bulk PBMCs, CD4 and CD8 fractions, and dextramer-positive and dextramer-negative fractions. The paper's findings and limits, for the study overall: The secondary T-cell response was found to be weaker but faster than the primary response, with a peak reached on day 5 rather than on day 15. FACS-sorted repertoires could contain abundant contaminating clonotypes from the bulk population, so computational filtering was required. Only a couple of donors were included in the study, so the extent to which the findings can be generalized is limited. After the booster, most of the clones that had expanded following primary vaccination were detected again (96% of CD4 and around 90% of CD8), which suggests that memory was broadly maintained. A small share of clonotypes was detected in both CD4 and CD8 compartments, with the overlap likely arising from convergent recombination.

TCR cDNA was made using 5'RACE template switching, a step that added a universal primer site and unique molecular identifiers. Priming for cDNA synthesis came from both the TCR alpha and TCR beta constant segments. Library amplification used two PCR steps, and the second PCR step added sample barcodes and sequencing adapters. Sequencing of libraries was done on Illumina HiSeq 2500 (2x100 bp) or NovaSeq (2x150 bp). The paper's processing steps were these. Demultiplexing of reads and collapsing into UMI consensus sequences were performed with MIGEC, and V(D)J alignment was carried out with MiXCR. Clonotypes responding to the vaccine were identified with edgeR on replicate PBMC samples, with the criteria of FDR below 0.01 and a log2 fold change above 5 up to day 15. Bulk clonotypes were assigned CD4 or CD8 identity according to which sequenced CD4 or CD8 repertoire held them at higher abundance. The public reads were quality trimmed at Q25 with fastp and then assembled into clones with MiXCR by TCRdb, keeping productive beta chains. Rows with one shared CDR3 protein collapse into an entry with the most common genes and DNA. The V and J calls come from TCRdb's annotation, not from the publication. Across this sample there are 550,000 or so distinct CDR3 sequences, with 19% seen only once. The top ten clones comprise roughly an eighth of the sample.

Sequencing was performed on PBMCs, taken 15 days after the yellow fever booster vaccination. The TCR sequence derives from a young man who received the YFV17D yellow fever vaccine.

The bases are TGTGCCAGTAGCCGGGGTGGTGGCGTCACTGAAGCTTTCTTT. Its translation reads: CASSRGGGVTEAFF. Recombination connected TRBV25-1 to TRBJ1-1, with the D gene too uncertain to name. Including the terminal cysteine and phenylalanine, the CDR3 comprises 14 residues. Left in the record is the CDR3 DNA by itself, 42 bases read in frame from the first base. CDR1 and CDR2 are drawn from the germline V gene: MGHDK, SYGVNS. V is shortened by 9 bases, J by 4 bases, and the region joining them spans 18 bases.